This TCR beta chain is from a study of T cell responses to AZD1222 COVID-19 vaccine. The overall study: Samples with a second dose at about 4 or about 12 weeks were pooled together.

The method was immunoSEQ multiplex PCR; TCRdb's version includes in-frame clones alone and lacks a portion of them. The data contain roughly 92,000 clones, around 87% of them singletons. Comment on this clone: Its antigen is not known.

The CDR3 is 13 residues long. Trimming pared 7 bases from V and 5 bases from J, leaving 14 bases between. Germline CDR1 SEHNR, CDR2 FQNEAQ (reference sequence). Findings and limits, study-wide: Donors in the cohort were predominantly white British and more often female, and clonal diversity was possibly underestimated. Of the AZD1222 recipients, only five to seven were seropositive at baseline.

The clonotype comes from an adult in good health. This chain connects TRBV7-9 to TRBJ2-5, with no clear D. The sequencing here drew on peripheral blood, taken on day 0 of AZD1222 vaccination. CDR3 in DNA: TGTGCCAGCACCCACCAGGTTCGGGAGACCCAGTACTTC. Translating it yields CASTHQVRETQYF.